The clone carrying this TCR beta chain was counted a few times. What it binds is unknown. The record originates from a study of PD-L1 blockade in urothelial cancer. Study background: Once treatment had started, blood was analyzed at 3 weeks (second dose) and again at 6 weeks. Peripheral blood specimens exhibited a median yield of roughly 140,000 T cells. Regarding the study as a whole: Durable-benefit patients showed greater tumor-associated blood clone expansion at 3 weeks.

Time point: pretreatment peripheral blood. Unmatched junction bases numbered 9, after V lost 5 bases and J lost 0 bases. CDR1 is GTSNPN, CDR2 SVGIG, per germline (reference sequence). The CDR3 sequence is 16 residues long. This table comes from immunoSEQ multiplex PCR, and its TCRdb copy is limited to in-frame clones, with some not included. The table records 100,000 to 150,000 clones, about four fifths of them present only once. The chain combines TRBV30 with TRBJ2-4, with 8 bases lining up with TRBD2. The sequence was collected from a man aged 45-65 years with urothelial cancer. Sequenced here: PBMCs, sampled around atezolizumab (anti-PD-L1) treatment. The CDR3 loop is CAWGRLAGLAKNIQYF. The CDR3 DNA reads TGTGCCTGGGGGCGGCTAGCGGGCTTAGCCAAAAACATTCAGTACTTC.